This TCR beta chain derives from a study of blood T cell repertoires in COVID-19. Whole-study context: COVID-19 samples, acute and convalescent, were from the United States, Italy and Spain. T cells, B-cell-depleted T cells, or PBMCs provided the cDNA or gDNA that served as material.

Using immunoSEQ multiplex PCR, the repertoire was profiled, and TCRdb retains in-frame clones only, with some absent. The table includes approximately 79,000 clones, less than 90% detected once. V lost 6 bases, J lost 10 bases, and 7 bases stayed unmatched. This CDR3 has 14 amino acids. Germline V gene lookup returns CDR1 SNHLY and CDR2 FYNNEI. It was during active infection that Seattle patients were enrolled and then longitudinally followed. The sequence derives from a man aged 50-60 years with COVID-19, enrolled during active disease. The gene calls are TRBV2 and TRBJ1-4, with 11 bases fitting TRBD1. Specimen: peripheral blood. CDR3 protein: CASRPGQGVPKLFF. CDR3 sequence (DNA): TGTGCCAGCAGACCGGGACAGGGGGTTCCAAAACTGTTTTTT.